What follows is one TCR beta chain and its context. Its antigen remains unknown. Some clones are missing from TCRdb's copy, which holds only in-frame ones; the method was immunoSEQ multiplex PCR. This table holds around 86,000 clones, over 80% found once. This sample was included in a study of radiotherapy plus CTLA-4 blockade in lung cancer. Whole-study results and caveats: Some TCR clones had been derived from tumors. These clones expanded in peripheral blood after radiotherapy plus ipilimumab. With interferon-beta, early dynamics of blood T cell clones were reported to best predict response.

The receptor was isolated from a human donor with non-small cell lung cancer who had stable disease on radiotherapy plus ipilimumab. The sample was peripheral blood, taken from a patient treated with radiotherapy plus ipilimumab.

The CDR3 protein is CASSLDAAYGYTF. The CDR3 DNA reads TGCGCCAGCAGCTTGGATGCCGCCTATGGCTACACCTTC. The chain couples TRBV5-1 to TRBJ1-2; D not resolved. V was trimmed by 0 bases and J by 4 bases, leaving 7 bases between them. CDR3 length: 13 amino acids. Germline assignment: CDR1 SGHRS and CDR2 YFSETQ. Variable domain in full (rest from reference TRBV5-1 and TRBJ1-2): KAGVTQTPRYLIKTRGQQVTLSCSPISGHRSVSWYQQTPGQGLQFLFEYFSETQRNKGNFPGRFSGRQFSNSRSEMNVSTLELGDSALYLCASSLDAAYGYTFGSGTRLTVV.